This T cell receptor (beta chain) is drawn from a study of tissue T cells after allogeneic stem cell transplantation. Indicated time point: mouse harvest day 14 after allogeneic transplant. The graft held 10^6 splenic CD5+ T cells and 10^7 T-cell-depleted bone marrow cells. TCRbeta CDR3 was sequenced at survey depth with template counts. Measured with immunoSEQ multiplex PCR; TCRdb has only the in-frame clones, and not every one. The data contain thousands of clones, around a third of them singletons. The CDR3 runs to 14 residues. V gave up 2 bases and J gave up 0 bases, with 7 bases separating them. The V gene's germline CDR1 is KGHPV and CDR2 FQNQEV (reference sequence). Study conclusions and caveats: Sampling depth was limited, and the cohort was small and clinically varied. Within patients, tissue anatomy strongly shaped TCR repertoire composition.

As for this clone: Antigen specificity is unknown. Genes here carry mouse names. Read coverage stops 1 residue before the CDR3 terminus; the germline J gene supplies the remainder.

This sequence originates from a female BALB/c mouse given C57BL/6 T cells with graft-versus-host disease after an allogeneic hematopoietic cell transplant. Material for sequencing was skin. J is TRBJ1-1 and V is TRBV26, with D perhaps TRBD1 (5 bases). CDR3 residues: CASSLETANTEVFF. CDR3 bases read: TGTGCCAGCAGTCTGGAGACAGCAAACACAGAAGTCTTC. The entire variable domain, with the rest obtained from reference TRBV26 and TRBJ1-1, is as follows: NSKVIQTPRYLVKGQGQKAKMRCIPEKGHPVVFWYQQNKNNEFKFLINFQNQEVLQQIDMTEKRFSAECPSNSPCSLEIQSSEAGDSALYLCASSLETANTEVFFGKGTRLTVV.